Given below is one TCR beta chain in context. Its cognate antigen is unknown. The sample originates from a study of T cell responses to AZD1222 COVID-19 vaccine. Broader study findings: Among the donors, most were white British and more were female, and clonal diversity was possibly underestimated. Within unmutated variant regions lay the reported targets of nearly half of spike-specific TCRs.

Sequencing was performed with immunoSEQ multiplex PCR; in TCRdb, only in-frame clones are kept and a portion is missing. Here the sample spans about 99,000 clones, about 89% being singletons. Pooled together were second doses at about 4 or about 12 weeks. CDR3 length equals 17 residues. Trimming took 4 bases from V and 5 from J; bases not matched to a gene: 11. The germline CDR1 and CDR2 sequences are SGHNT and YYREEE (reference sequence). V and J are TRBV5-4 and TRBJ2-2, with 10 bases fitting TRBD2. The material sequenced was peripheral blood, taken 28 days after the second AZD1222 dose. The source of this sequence is an adult who received the AZD1222 COVID-19 vaccine. The CDR3 DNA reads as TGTGCCAGCAGCGCCGGGGCTAGCGGGAGAAAGACCGGGGAGCTGTTTTTT. It codes for CASSAGASGRKTGELFF. The complete variable domain, with remaining parts taken from reference TRBV5-4 and TRBJ2-2, reads ETGVTQSPTHLIKTRGQQVTLRCSSQSGHNTVSWYQQALGQGPQFIFQYYREEENGRGNFPPRFSGLQFPNYSSELNVNALELDDSALYLCASSAGASGRKTGELFFGEGSRLTVL.